These 23 T cell receptor beta chains originate from one sample sequenced in a study of blood T cell repertoires in COVID-19. Measured with immunoSEQ multiplex PCR; TCRdb has only the in-frame clones, and not every one. The sample has roughly 220,000 clones, 82% seen once; the top ten hold approximately 7.6%. Sequencing was carried out using peripheral blood. The receptors come from a woman aged 80 or older with COVID-19, enrolled during active disease.

This clone was seen many times. The chain employs TRBV5-1 and TRBJ1-2; unclear D gene. CDR1 and CDR2 (germline): SGHRS, YFSETQ. Trimming pared 5 bases from V and 1 base from J, leaving 6 bases between. The CDR3 is 12 residues long. The CDR3 loop is CASSGSNYGYTF. As DNA, the CDR3 is TGCGCCAGCAGTGGCAGTAACTATGGCTACACCTTC.

The V and J genes are TRBV30 and TRBJ2-7, with a tentative D call TRBD1 (6 bases). CDR1 and CDR2 from the germline V gene are GTSNPN and SVGIG (reference sequence). Trimming shortened V by 2 bases and J by 7 bases, and 15 bases separated the two germline ends. This CDR3 has 13 amino acids. CDR3 loop: CAWSKRQGHEQYF. The CDR3 nucleotides are TGTGCCTGGAGTAAGAGGCAGGGGCATGAGCAGTACTTC.

The chain uses TRBV7-3 and TRBJ2-1, with D possibly matching TRBD1 (6 bases). CDR1 SGHTA and CDR2 FQGTGA come from the germline V gene. The CDR3 consists of 12 residues. V lost 5 bases, J lost 9 bases, and 11 bases lay in between. The CDR3 DNA reads TGTGCCAGCAGCCTACAGGGCCGTGAGCAGTTCTTC. Protein sequence: CASSLQGREQFF.

This chain links TRBV7-2 with TRBJ2-1; 7 bases line up with TRBD1. Looked up from germline, CDR1 is SGHTA and CDR2 is FQGNSA. Unmatched junction bases numbered 5, after V lost 6 bases and J lost 0 bases. This CDR3 contains 15 residues. CDR3 amino acids: CASSKQGSSYNEQFF. The CDR3 nucleotides are TGTGCCAGCAGTAAACAGGGGAGCTCCTACAATGAGCAGTTCTTC.

The rearrangement links TRBV2 to TRBJ1-2; TRBD1 matches at 10 bases. J gave up 8 bases and V 6 bases, and 9 bases lay outside the gene matches. Germline-derived CDR1 and CDR2 are SNHLY and FYNNEI. CDR3 size: 14 residues. CDR3 loop: CASSTDRGREGYTF. The CDR3 DNA reads TGTGCCAGCAGCACCGACAGGGGGCGCGAAGGCTACACCTTC.

This clone was found once. The chain carries TRBV2 and TRBJ2-1, with D perhaps TRBD2 (7 bases). V lost 9 bases to trimming and J lost 13 bases, with 19 bases between them. Germline values: CDR1 SNHLY, CDR2 FYNNEI. This CDR3 is built from 12 residues. CDR3: CASRGAERQQFF. CDR3 bases: TGTGCCAGTCGGGGGGCCGAGCGACAACAGTTCTTC.

The V gene is TRBV30, the J gene TRBJ2-5; 7 nucleotides align to TRBD2. Germline V gene data show CDR1 as GTSNPN and CDR2 as SVGIG (reference sequence). The CDR3 is 12 amino acids. With V trimmed by 1 base and J by 4 bases, 0 bases remained unmatched. The CDR3 DNA reads as TGTGCCTGGAGTGCGGGAGGAGAGACCCAGTACTTC. This encodes CAWSAGGETQYF.

On this clone: The sample has other DNA sequences that encode this CDR3 too. The chain employs TRBV18 and TRBJ2-1, with D perhaps TRBD2 (6 bases). In germline, CDR1 is KGHSH, CDR2 LQKENI. The CDR3 loop spans 15 amino acids. Trimming pared 0 bases from V and 4 bases from J, leaving 10 bases between. CDR3 nucleotide sequence: TGTGCCAGCTCACCACCGGGACTGGCTTACAATGAGCAGTTCTTC. The encoded protein is CASSPPGLAYNEQFF. Variable domain in full (rest from reference TRBV18 and TRBJ2-1): NAGVMQNPRHLVRRRGQEARLRCSPMKGHSHVYWYRQLPEEGLKFMVYLQKENIIDESGMPKERFSAEFPKEGPSILRIQQVVRGDSAAYFCASSPPGLAYNEQFFGPGTRLTVL.

This chain uses TRBV5-4 with TRBJ1-1, with 7 bases fitting TRBD1. V shed 1 base, J shed 8 bases, and the junction held 5 bases outside the gene matches. The CDR3 extends over 13 amino acids. The germline gives CDR1 SGHNT, CDR2 YYREEE (reference sequence). The CDR3 here is CASSLSIRGEAFF. The CDR3 nucleotides read TGTGCCAGCAGCTTGTCCATCAGGGGGGAAGCTTTCTTT.

This chain uses TRBV6-5 with TRBJ1-1; unclear D gene. The germline V gene has CDR1 MNHEY and CDR2 SVGAGI. The CDR3 runs 10 residues. The germline V and J ends were trimmed by 8 bases and 3 bases, with 4 bases remaining between them. In DNA, the CDR3 is TGTGCCAGCGGCCACACTGAAGCTTTCTTT. Protein sequence: CASGHTEAFF.

This clone was recorded a few times. The chain employs TRBV5-1 and TRBJ2-5, with TRBD1 identical over 7 bases. Germline CDR1 is SGHRS and CDR2 is YFSETQ. V shed 4 bases, J shed 1 base, and the junction held 4 bases outside the gene matches. The CDR3 runs to 14 residues. This CDR3 reads CASSARTGQETQYF. The CDR3 DNA follows: TGCGCCAGCAGCGCCCGGACAGGCCAAGAGACCCAGTACTTC. Full variable domain (rest looked up from reference TRBV5-1 and TRBJ2-5): KAGVTQTPRYLIKTRGQQVTLSCSPISGHRSVSWYQQTPGQGLQFLFEYFSETQRNKGNFPGRFSGRQFSNSRSEMNVSTLELGDSALYLCASSARTGQETQYFGPGTRLLVL.

This chain connects TRBV10-3 to TRBJ2-1; D call uncertain. V lost 1 base, J lost 2 bases, and 3 bases lay in between. The CDR3 runs 13 residues. Looked up from germline, CDR1 is ENHRY and CDR2 is SYGVKD. CDR3 amino acids: CAISEYTYNEQFF. DNA of the CDR3: TGTGCCATCAGTGAGTATACCTACAATGAGCAGTTCTTC.

This chain uses TRBV18 with TRBJ2-7; D might be TRBD2 (5 bases). Germline V gene lookup returns CDR1 KGHSH and CDR2 LQKENI. Trimming removed 3 bases from V and 2 bases from J, with 11 bases in between. CDR3 length equals 14 residues. CDR3 amino acids: CASSPSTTPYEQYF. CDR3 in DNA: TGTGCCAGCTCACCGTCGACTACCCCCTACGAGCAGTACTTC. The full variable domain, its missing parts supplied by reference TRBV18 and TRBJ2-7, is NAGVMQNPRHLVRRRGQEARLRCSPMKGHSHVYWYRQLPEEGLKFMVYLQKENIIDESGMPKERFSAEFPKEGPSILRIQQVVRGDSAAYFCASSPSTTPYEQYFGPGTRLTVT.

The DNA of the CDR3 is TGTGCCAGCCGACAGGGACACACTGAAGCTTTCTTT. The encoded protein is CASRQGHTEAFF. The chain joins TRBV6-5 to TRBJ1-1, with 7 positions matching TRBD1. The CDR3 consists of 12 residues. Germline V CDR1 and CDR2: MNHEY, SVGAGI. V lost 8 bases, J lost 3 bases, and 3 bases stayed unmatched.

The chain is built from TRBV6-5 and TRBJ1-4; TRBD1 might be the D (6 bases). The germline V gene has CDR1 MNHEY and CDR2 SVGAGI. The CDR3 is made up of 15 amino acids. The germline V and J ends were trimmed by 5 bases and 2 bases, with 12 bases remaining between them. The CDR3 bases are TGTGCCAGCAGTCGAGCAGGGGTGACTAATGAAAAACTGTTTTTT. Protein product: CASSRAGVTNEKLFF.

V is TRBV2 and J is TRBJ1-5; D perhaps matches TRBD1 (6 bases). Germline V CDR1 and CDR2: SNHLY, FYNNEI. The CDR3 is 13 residues long. V lost 6 bases and J lost 5, with 11 bases in between. The CDR3 DNA reads as TGTGCCAGCAGCGGACAGCAGGATCAGCCCCAGCATTTT. This gives the protein CASSGQQDQPQHF.

This chain uses TRBV10-3 with TRBJ2-3, with a weak D call TRBD2 (7 bases). With 3 bases removed from V and 5 bases from J, the gap between germline ends came to 15 bases. The CDR3 extends over 15 amino acids. Germline-derived CDR1 and CDR2 are ENHRY and SYGVKD. This chain's CDR3 is CAISDVAGAKDTQYF. The CDR3 region has the DNA TGTGCCATCAGTGATGTTGCGGGGGCCAAAGATACGCAGTATTTT.

The chain couples TRBV5-4 to TRBJ1-2, with 7 bases identical to TRBD1. The CDR3 totals 13 residues. Per germline, CDR1 SGHNT and CDR2 YYREEE (reference sequence). V lost 3 bases, J lost 8 bases, and 7 bases stayed unmatched. The CDR3 loop is CASSSDRVGGYTF. DNA of the CDR3: TGTGCCAGCAGCTCCGACAGGGTGGGCGGCTACACCTTC.

The rearrangement links TRBV30 to TRBJ1-2, with D uncertain. The CDR3 consists of 12 residues. V shed 3 bases and J shed 8 bases, with 13 bases lying between them. Germline values: CDR1 GTSNPN, CDR2 SVGIG (reference sequence). In DNA, the CDR3 is TGTGCCTGGAGCGCCCGGACTTCGGGCTACACCTTC. Amino acid sequence: CAWSARTSGYTF.

The rearrangement links TRBV30 to TRBJ1-5; 7 bases align to TRBD1. Per the germline V gene, CDR1 is GTSNPN and CDR2 is SVGIG (reference sequence). The trim removed 1 base at V and 6 bases at J, leaving 3 bases unmatched. CDR3 length equals 13 residues. CDR3 nucleotides: TGTGCCTGGAGTGCTCAGGGGGGTCAGCCCCAGCATTTT. Its protein product is CAWSAQGGQPQHF.

This chain connects TRBV6-5 to TRBJ1-4, with D perhaps TRBD1 (6 bases). CDR1 is MNHEY and CDR2 is SVGAGI in the germline V gene. Trimming took off 4 bases at V and 6 bases at J, with 12 bases between the two ends. This CDR3 is built from 14 residues. CDR3 region: CASSLDRWHEKLFF. The DNA of the CDR3 is TGTGCCAGCAGTTTAGACAGGTGGCATGAAAAACTGTTTTTT.

V gene TRBV15 combines with J gene TRBJ1-5; 11 bases are a match to TRBD1. Germline V gives CDR1 LNHNV, CDR2 YYDKDF (reference sequence). V lost 3 bases and J lost 2; bases outside the gene matches: 6. The CDR3 runs to 17 residues. The CDR3 here is CATSRGTGGTRNQPQHF. CDR3 DNA sequence: TGTGCCACCAGCAGGGGGACAGGGGGTACTCGCAATCAGCCCCAGCATTTT.

The chain employs TRBV19 and TRBJ1-5; TRBD1 matches at 7 bases. The CDR3 extends over 14 amino acids. With V trimmed by 4 bases and J by 4 bases, 4 bases remained unmatched. The germline CDR1 and CDR2 sequences are LNHDA and SQIVND (reference sequence). DNA of the CDR3: TGTGCCAGTAGTACGGGACAGCGGAATCAGCCCCAGCATTTT. Its protein is CASSTGQRNQPQHF.